This T cell receptor beta chain was recovered during a study of human CD8 memory T cell subsets (dated by TCRdb to 2018 to 2020). General notes on the study: The clonal relationships among stem-like (TSTEM), progenitor exhausted-like (TPEX) and effector memory CD8+ T cell subsets were assessed by comparing the TCRbeta repertoires of these subsets. TCRbeta repertoires were obtained from TSTEM, TPEX and effector memory subsets contributed by each of over 5 donors.

Of note for this clonotype: Its antigen specificity is not known.

Density gradient separation was used to isolate peripheral blood mononuclear cells from healthy donor buffy coats. Negative magnetic separation using EasySep or MojoSort CD8+ T cell isolation kits was how the study enriched total CD8+ T cells. For each subset, total RNA was extracted using an RNeasy Mini Kit from duplicate vials of about 160,000 sorted CD8+ T cells. The PBMCs were used either fresh or after being cryopreserved in fetal bovine serum with around 10% DMSO. Fluorescence-activated cell sorting on a FACSAria III was used to sort CD8+ T cell subsets to purity. The CDR3 spans 17 residues, from the cysteine through the phenylalanine. The record lacks a DNA sequence. CDR1 MRHNA and CDR2 SNTAGT were looked up in the germline V gene. Broad study findings and their caveats: Greater repertoire diversity in TSTEM than in TPEX subsets was suggested by Chao1 estimates, potentially reflecting a broader range of specificities. TSTEM and TPEX subsets showed similarly high normalized Shannon-Wiener diversity, whereas effector memory subsets were comparatively less diverse. Although both stem-like subsets shared clonotypes with effector memory cells, the overlap between TSTEM and TPEX repertoires was minimal, suggesting distinct antigen spectra for the TSTEM and TPEX subsets. Only TCRbeta chains were sequenced, and repertoire comparisons rested on a handful of donors tested with paired t-tests and Bonferroni correction.

The sequencing machine was a NextSeq 550. A Human TCR Profiling Kit was used to prepare UMI-labeled 5' RACE TCRbeta libraries. Every TCRbeta library was prepared in parallel with an identical number of PCR cycles. In the authors' own workflow: Between about 2,600 and 18,000 functional CDR3beta clonotypes were contained in each TCRbeta library. MIGEC 1.2.9 was used for UMI extraction and consensus assembly, with at least three reads per UMI being required. In-frame CDR3beta repertoires were extracted with MiXCR 3.0.3. Each sample was downsampled to 42,000 randomly selected UMIs before diversity metrics were computed in VDJtools 1.2.1. Repertoire overlap metrics D, R and F2 were calculated in VDJtools for the top 3,000 clones of each sample pair. The reads were reprocessed in TCRdb, with one entry per CDR3 protein sequence and no accompanying DNA. The V and J calls were not made by the authors but by TCRdb's processing. The table for this sample lists some 4,000 distinct CDR3 sequences. The ten largest clonotypes hold about 32% of the sample.

Here the chain combines TRBV6-4 and TRBJ2-2; absent DNA, TCRdb's TRBD1 call cannot be checked. The receptor was isolated from a human donor in good health. The sample consisted of CD8+ effector memory T cells (TEM) sorted from PBMCs. Taken with the paper, the label for cell subset or site translates to: effector memory CD8 T cells, CCR7- CD45RO+ CD95+. The CDR3 corresponds to CASSDFAGQGDTGELFF.